This TCR beta chain derives from a study of T-cell reconstitution after alpha-beta-depleted transplantation in children. Preparation of the TCRbeta library was carried out with unique molecular identifiers. TCRdb re-derived calls from the PCR reads in MiXCR, one entry per CDR3 protein. The sample shows 600,000 to 700,000 distinct CDR3 sequences, about an eighth of them seen only once. The CDR3 covers 15 residues. The trim removed 2 bases at V and 4 bases at J, leaving 1 base unmatched. Germline V gene data show CDR1 as SGHRS and CDR2 as YFSETQ. The sequence derives from a girl aged 2-10 years with congenital amegakaryocytic thrombocytopenia, due to receive a stem cell transplant. The sample was PBMCs, taken before TCRalphabeta/CD19-depleted stem cell transplant. V usage is TRBV5-1 and J usage is TRBJ2-3; 13 bases match TRBD2. The CDR3 sequence is CASSLLAGGADTQYF. CDR3 nucleotide sequence: TGCGCCAGCAGCTTACTAGCGGGAGGGGCAGATACGCAGTATTTT.